This TCR beta chain was retrieved from a study of shared clonotypes between healthy human individuals. The sample holds one count of this clone. TCRdb's table, derived via immunoSEQ multiplex PCR, lists solely in-frame clones and lacks some. The sample holds around 2,000,000 clones, 85% to 95% seen once. This CDR3 has 15 amino acids. The germline V gene encodes CDR1 SGHTA and CDR2 FQGNSA. V dropped 5 bases and J dropped 10 bases, with 21 bases sitting between them. This receptor was taken from a young man in good health. The rearrangement links TRBV7-2 to TRBJ2-1, with D possibly called TRBD1 or TRBD2 (6 bases each). The sample comprised naive CD4+ T cells sorted from blood. Subset indicated: CD45RA+ positively selected. The CDR3 loop is CASSPGASQVGEQFF. The CDR3 bases are TGTGCCAGCAGCCCGGGGGCCTCCCAGGTGGGCGAGCAGTTCTTC. The full variable domain, its missing parts supplied by reference TRBV7-2 and TRBJ2-1, is GAGVSQSPSNKVTEKGKDVELRCDPISGHTALYWYRQSLGQGLEFLIYFQGNSAPDKSGLPSDRFSAERTGGSVSTLTIQRTQQEDSAVYLCASSPGASQVGEQFFGPGTRLTVL.